This is a list of T cell receptor beta chains from one sample in a study of shared clonotypes between healthy human individuals. TCRdb keeps only in-frame clones here, not all; method: immunoSEQ multiplex PCR. The sample includes about 1.5 million clones, 95% to 99% of them seen just once. Sequenced: naive CD4+ T cells sorted from blood. Receptors originate from a man younger than 40 in good health. CDR3s include the opening cysteine and the closing phenylalanine or tryptophan. Not every row has a clone size; where given, it reads once, few, many or a size class.

abundance: .
j_gene: TRBJ1-5
v_gene: TRBV28
CDR3aa: CASSLMGRQGSYPQHF

abundance: .
j_gene: TRBJ1-2
v_gene: TRBV28
CDR3aa: CASSQDATGNYGYTF

abundance: .
j_gene: TRBJ1-2
v_gene: TRBV27
CDR3aa: CASRRWDSWYGYTF

abundance: once
j_gene: TRBJ2-5
v_gene: TRBV2
CDR3aa: CASNLEGTQYF

abundance: .
j_gene: TRBJ2-1
v_gene: TRBV5-4
CDR3aa: CASSLAGASSYNEQFF

abundance: .
j_gene: TRBJ2-5
v_gene: TRBV7-9
CDR3aa: CASSSSGRVPETQYF

abundance: few
j_gene: TRBJ2-1
v_gene: TRBV7-2
CDR3aa: CASSLSSYNEQFF

abundance: .
j_gene: TRBJ2-1
v_gene: TRBV5-1
CDR3aa: CASSSTSGRSEQFF

abundance: .
j_gene: TRBJ1-5
v_gene: TRBV19
CDR3aa: CASEEWRGNQPQHF

abundance: .
j_gene: TRBJ2-1
v_gene: TRBV20-1
CDR3aa: CSATTNEQFF

abundance: .
j_gene: TRBJ2-1
v_gene: TRBV9
CDR3aa: CASSVAGDAYNEQFF

abundance: once
j_gene: TRBJ2-5
v_gene: TRBV2
CDR3aa: CASSEWTDPERETQYF

abundance: .
j_gene: TRBJ1-5
v_gene: TRBV27
CDR3aa: CASSSKQGSFNQPQHF

abundance: once
j_gene: TRBJ2-3
v_gene: TRBV28
CDR3aa: CASSLTGTSGFTDTQYF

abundance: .
j_gene: TRBJ2-1
v_gene: TRBV30
CDR3aa: CAWSVRASGYNEQFF

abundance: .
j_gene: TRBJ1-1
v_gene: TRBV5-1
CDR3aa: CASSSREDGTEAFF

abundance: .
j_gene: TRBJ1-5
v_gene: TRBV7-6
CDR3aa: CASSLDRGGNQPQHF

abundance: .
j_gene: TRBJ2-3
v_gene: TRBV30
CDR3aa: CAWSVLGGSDADTQYF

abundance: .
j_gene: TRBJ2-1
v_gene: TRBV28
CDR3aa: CASKGGEQFF

abundance: .
j_gene: TRBJ2-7
v_gene: TRBV15
CDR3aa: CATAQGAYEQYF

abundance: .
j_gene: TRBJ1-5
v_gene: TRBV18
CDR3aa: CASSGLHDSNQPQHF

abundance: .
j_gene: TRBJ2-3
v_gene: TRBV5-1
CDR3aa: CASSLVGGGPPADTQYF

abundance: .
j_gene: TRBJ2-1
v_gene: TRBV6-1
CDR3aa: CASRGTSGSYNEQFF

abundance: few
j_gene: TRBJ1-4
v_gene: TRBV19
CDR3aa: CASSIYVSRGEKLFF

abundance: .
j_gene: TRBJ2-3
v_gene: TRBV27
CDR3aa: CASSLAGLAITDTQYF

abundance: .
j_gene: TRBJ1-4
v_gene: TRBV19
CDR3aa: CASSIVGGWGNEKLFF

abundance: .
j_gene: TRBJ2-7
v_gene: TRBV2
CDR3aa: CASSEEGSPGRHEQYF

abundance: .
j_gene: TRBJ1-2
v_gene: TRBV7-2
CDR3aa: CASSPREGVSGYTF

abundance: .
j_gene: TRBJ2-7
v_gene: TRBV5-1
CDR3aa: CASSLALGVTYEQYF

abundance: .
j_gene: TRBJ1-2
v_gene: TRBV28
CDR3aa: CASSLSDRDYGYTF

abundance: .
j_gene: TRBJ2-1
v_gene: TRBV18
CDR3aa: CASSPRGTGGNEQFF

abundance: .
j_gene: TRBJ2-7
v_gene: TRBV28
CDR3aa: CASSINGRLFSAGQYF

abundance: .
j_gene: TRBJ2-7
v_gene: TRBV4-3
CDR3aa: CASSQVRGYEQYF

abundance: .
j_gene: TRBJ1-3
v_gene: TRBV2
CDR3aa: CASQGAAGNTIYF

abundance: once
j_gene: TRBJ1-1
v_gene: TRBV25-1
CDR3aa: CASSRGGSVYTEAFF

abundance: .
j_gene: TRBJ2-1
v_gene: TRBV7-9
CDR3aa: CASSLLGTSSYNEQFF

abundance: .
j_gene: TRBJ2-7
v_gene: TRBV10-1
CDR3aa: CASSAGQGLEQYF

abundance: .
j_gene: TRBJ2-5
v_gene: TRBV29-1
CDR3aa: CSVEAGYETQYF